Listed below are T cell receptor beta chains from one sample, sequenced in a study of blood T cell repertoires in COVID-19. Assay: immunoSEQ multiplex PCR; the TCRdb copy retains only in-frame clones and omits some. Here the sample spans under 250,000 clones, roughly 80% being singletons. The source material was peripheral blood. Receptors originate from an older man with acute or convalescent COVID-19. The CDR3 runs from the conserved cysteine through the conserved F or W. A D gene is named only where the DNA matches it firmly. Expanded clones are given a class, and other clones once, few, many or no size at all.

DNA | CDR3 | J | D | size | V
TGTGCCAGCAGTCGGTTAGGCAGGGTCAACACTGAAGCTTTCTTT | CASSRLGRVNTEAFF | TRBJ1-1 | . | . | TRBV7-9
TGCGCCACTCGGGACGGTGGAGGGGATAACTATGGCTACACCTTC | CATRDGGGDNYGYTF | TRBJ1-2 | . | . | TRBV10-2
TGTGCCAGCAGTTTGGACAGTAGAAACACCATATATTTT | CASSLDSRNTIYF | TRBJ1-3 | . | . | TRBV28
TGTGCCTGGTCGACAGCGGGAGATACGCAGTATTTT | CAWSTAGDTQYF | TRBJ2-3 | . | . | TRBV28
TGTGCCAGCAGTGAAACACAACGTAGCAATCAGCCCCAGCATTTT | CASSETQRSNQPQHF | TRBJ1-5 | . | . | TRBV2
TGTGCCAGCAGCAGGGGACAGGGCTACGAGCAGTACTTC | CASSRGQGYEQYF | TRBJ2-7 | TRBD1 | . | TRBV5-4
TGCGCCAGCAGCCCTCTTATACCACAGCGGGAGGGCCGTTTCTACGAGCAGTACTTC | CASSPLIPQREGRFYEQYF | TRBJ2-7 | TRBD2 | . | TRBV5-1
TGTGCCAGCAGCGTAGGTTCTAGCGGGGGAAACACCGGGGAGCTGTTTTTT | CASSVGSSGGNTGELFF | TRBJ2-2 | TRBD2 | . | TRBV9
TGTGCCAGCAGCCCGGGACAGGGGGCTGGGAACACTGAAGCTTTCTTT | CASSPGQGAGNTEAFF | TRBJ1-1 | TRBD1 | . | TRBV6-6
TGTGCCAGTAGTACCCTGACGGGGAGCTCTGGAAACACCATATATTTT | CASSTLTGSSGNTIYF | TRBJ1-3 | . | few | TRBV19
TGTGCCACCCAAAGCGACCCTCGCTACGAGCAGTACTTC | CATQSDPRYEQYF | TRBJ2-7 | . | . | TRBV5-4
TGCGCCAGCAGCTTTGGACAGATCTACGAGCAGTACTTC | CASSFGQIYEQYF | TRBJ2-7 | . | few | TRBV5-1
TGTGCCAGCAGTAATGGACTAGCAGTAGATACGCAGTATTTT | CASSNGLAVDTQYF | TRBJ2-3 | TRBD2 | . | TRBV2
TGTGCCAGTATGGGACTCTACGAGCAGTACTTC | CASMGLYEQYF | TRBJ2-7 | . | . | TRBV19
TGTGCCAGCAGAGAGATAGGGGCTAATGAGCAGTTCTTC | CASREIGANEQFF | TRBJ2-1 | . | . | TRBV14
TGTGCCAGCAGCCATGACAGGGCGTCCTATGGCTACACCTTC | CASSHDRASYGYTF | TRBJ1-2 | TRBD1 | . | TRBV7-2